The present TCR beta chain was sequenced within a study of T cells in women clearing cervical HPV infection. About this clone itself: Its antigen is not known. Read data end 3 residues before the CDR3 end; the end is taken from the germline J gene.

Trimming took off 0 bases at V and 2 bases at J, with 7 bases between the two ends. This CDR3 is 14 amino acids long. The V gene's germline CDR1 is SGHVS and CDR2 FQNEAQ. Genomic DNA, averaging roughly 1,200 ng per sample, yielded TCR beta CDR3 via immunoSEQ. Here immunoSEQ multiplex PCR was the method, and the copy in TCRdb shows in-frame clones only, minus some. Its table lists around 15,000 clones. Study results and caveats: TRBV6-7 relative abundance averaged around 0.11% in cases and around 0.17% in controls.

This receptor was identified in a woman aged 18-70 years with a cervical HPV16 infection that either progressed to CIN3+ or cleared (not recorded which). This sequence joins TRBV7-8 and TRBJ1-2, with unresolved D. What was sequenced was blood buffy coat. CDR3 DNA (partial): TGTGCCAGCAGCTTAGCGAACAGAAACTATGGC. Translating gives CASSLANRNYG. The CDR3 in its entirety is CASSLANRNYGYTF.